Listed below are T cell receptor beta chains from one sample, sequenced in a study of blood T cell repertoires in COVID-19. Libraries were prepared by immunoSEQ multiplex PCR; TCRdb keeps only in-frame clonotypes and omits some of them. This sample has hundreds of thousands of clones, with about 68% found just once. Sequenced: peripheral blood. These receptor sequences come from a woman older than 75 with acute or convalescent COVID-19. Each CDR3 is given with its conserved first and last residue. Fields, in order: clone size, J gene, D gene, CDR3 length, V gene, CDR3 DNA, CDR3 protein. The D gene is left open where the match is weak. Not every row has a clone size; where given, it reads once, few, many or a size class.

abundance: few; j_gene: TRBJ1-3; d_gene: -; len: 12; v_gene: TRBV20-1; CDR3nt: TGCAGTGCTAGTTCTCATCCGGGAGCCATATATTTT; CDR3aa: CSASSHPGAIYF
abundance: -; j_gene: TRBJ1-5; d_gene: TRBD1; len: 14; v_gene: TRBV2; CDR3nt: TGTGCCAGCACCCGACAGGGGTCCTTTCAGCCCCAGCATTTT; CDR3aa: CASTRQGSFQPQHF
abundance: -; j_gene: TRBJ2-7; d_gene: TRBD1; len: 14; v_gene: TRBV28; CDR3nt: TGTGCCAGCAGTTCCGCGGGACAGGGGGGCGAGCAGTACTTC; CDR3aa: CASSSAGQGGEQYF
abundance: few; j_gene: TRBJ2-1; d_gene: -; len: 15; v_gene: TRBV19; CDR3nt: TGTGCCAGTAGTATCATCCAGGGAAATCACAATGAGCAGTTCTTC; CDR3aa: CASSIIQGNHNEQFF
abundance: once; j_gene: TRBJ2-3; d_gene: TRBD1; len: 17; v_gene: TRBV12-5; CDR3nt: TGTGCTAGTGGACGGGGACAGAGAGAGTCTAGCACAGATACGCAGTATTTT; CDR3aa: CASGRGQRESSTDTQYF
abundance: once; j_gene: TRBJ2-3; d_gene: -; len: 14; v_gene: TRBV19; CDR3nt: TGTGCCAGTAGCCCACAATTTAGCACAGATACGCAGTATTTT; CDR3aa: CASSPQFSTDTQYF
abundance: -; j_gene: TRBJ1-2; d_gene: -; len: 13; v_gene: TRBV5-6; CDR3nt: TGTGCCAGCAGCCCGGGAAGGTCTATCGGCTACACCTTC; CDR3aa: CASSPGRSIGYTF
abundance: -; j_gene: TRBJ1-2; d_gene: -; len: 11; v_gene: TRBV29-1; CDR3nt: TGCAGCGTTGATGACAGCCGGGGCTACACCTTC; CDR3aa: CSVDDSRGYTF
abundance: -; j_gene: TRBJ2-6; d_gene: TRBD1; len: 19; v_gene: TRBV4-1; CDR3nt: TGCGCCAGCAGCCAGGGACCTCGAGGGGGCGCGGCTGGGGCCAACGTCCTGACTTTC; CDR3aa: CASSQGPRGGAAGANVLTF
abundance: few; j_gene: TRBJ1-2; d_gene: -; len: 13; v_gene: TRBV12-3/TRBV12-4; CDR3nt: TGTGCCAGCAGTTTTCAGGGCTCGATCGGCTACACCTTC; CDR3aa: CASSFQGSIGYTF
abundance: once; j_gene: TRBJ1-6; d_gene: -; len: 13; v_gene: TRBV30; CDR3nt: TGTGCCTGGAGTTCGGGGGGAGGGTCACCCCTCCACTTT; CDR3aa: CAWSSGGGSPLHF
abundance: -; j_gene: TRBJ2-1; d_gene: -; len: 15; v_gene: TRBV2; CDR3nt: TGTGCCAGCAGTTTACTGACACGGACCTACAATGAGCAGTTCTTC; CDR3aa: CASSLLTRTYNEQFF
abundance: -; j_gene: TRBJ2-1; d_gene: -; len: 13; v_gene: TRBV24-1; CDR3nt: TGTGCCACCAGTGATTTCCGAGACAATGAGCAGTTCTTC; CDR3aa: CATSDFRDNEQFF
abundance: -; j_gene: TRBJ2-2; d_gene: -; len: 16; v_gene: TRBV7-9; CDR3nt: TGTGCCAGCAGCTTACTCCGGGGATTAAACACCGGGGAGCTGTTTTTT; CDR3aa: CASSLLRGLNTGELFF
abundance: -; j_gene: TRBJ2-5; d_gene: TRBD2; len: 15; v_gene: TRBV19; CDR3nt: TGTGCCAGTAGTATGATGGGACTAGCGGAAGAGACCCAGTACTTC; CDR3aa: CASSMMGLAEETQYF
abundance: -; j_gene: TRBJ1-1; d_gene: TRBD1; len: 16; v_gene: TRBV3-1/TRBV3-2; CDR3nt: TGTGCCAGCAGCCAATTGCCGGGACAGGTGAACACTGAAGCTTTCTTT; CDR3aa: CASSQLPGQVNTEAFF
abundance: -; j_gene: TRBJ1-2; d_gene: -; len: 12; v_gene: TRBV11-1; CDR3nt: TGTGCCAGCAGCTTAGGCAGGGATGGCTACACCTTC; CDR3aa: CASSLGRDGYTF
abundance: once; j_gene: TRBJ1-6; d_gene: TRBD1; len: 13; v_gene: TRBV6-6; CDR3nt: TGTGCCACCGCAGGGACAGTTAATTCACCCCTCCACTTT; CDR3aa: CATAGTVNSPLHF
abundance: many; j_gene: TRBJ2-5; d_gene: TRBD2; len: 18; v_gene: TRBV6-1; CDR3nt: TGTGCCAGCAGTGAAGGGGGACTAGCGGGAAGGGTTCTGGAGACCCAGTACTTC; CDR3aa: CASSEGGLAGRVLETQYF
abundance: once; j_gene: TRBJ2-2; d_gene: TRBD2; len: 16; v_gene: TRBV9; CDR3nt: TGTGCCAGCAGCGTAGCCGGGAGGGCCAGCCCCGGGGAGCTGTTTTTT; CDR3aa: CASSVAGRASPGELFF
abundance: few; j_gene: TRBJ2-1; d_gene: -; len: 14; v_gene: TRBV3-1/TRBV3-2; CDR3nt: TGTGCCAGCAGCCGCGGGGACGTCTATAATGAGCAGTTCTTC; CDR3aa: CASSRGDVYNEQFF
abundance: -; j_gene: TRBJ1-1; d_gene: -; len: 14; v_gene: TRBV5-1; CDR3nt: TGCGCCAGCAGCTTCCAGACAGGGAACACTGAAGCTTTCTTT; CDR3aa: CASSFQTGNTEAFF
abundance: few; j_gene: TRBJ1-2; d_gene: TRBD1; len: 15; v_gene: TRBV7-2; CDR3nt: TGTGCCAGCAGTCCCGGACAGGGTGGGGCCTATGGCTACACCTTC; CDR3aa: CASSPGQGGAYGYTF
abundance: -; j_gene: TRBJ1-2; d_gene: -; len: 15; v_gene: TRBV21-1; CDR3nt: TGTGCCAGCAGCAAAACACCAGTCACTAACTATGGCTACACCTTC; CDR3aa: CASSKTPVTNYGYTF
abundance: once; j_gene: TRBJ2-7; d_gene: -; len: 15; v_gene: TRBV2; CDR3nt: TGTGCCAGCAGTGAAGTGTCAGGGGATACCTACGAGCAGTACTTC; CDR3aa: CASSEVSGDTYEQYF
abundance: -; j_gene: TRBJ1-5; d_gene: -; len: 16; v_gene: TRBV6-6; CDR3nt: TGTGCCAGCAGTATAACAGGGAGTTATAGCAATCAGCCCCAGCATTTT; CDR3aa: CASSITGSYSNQPQHF
abundance: -; j_gene: TRBJ2-3; d_gene: -; len: 16; v_gene: TRBV11-1; CDR3nt: TGTGCCAGCAGCTTAATGTGGACAGCTAGCACAGATACGCAGTATTTT; CDR3aa: CASSLMWTASTDTQYF
abundance: few; j_gene: TRBJ2-7; d_gene: TRBD2; len: 13; v_gene: TRBV6-5; CDR3nt: TGTGCCAGTCGGACTAGCGGGGGCAGCGAGCAGTACTTC; CDR3aa: CASRTSGGSEQYF
abundance: -; j_gene: TRBJ1-2; d_gene: -; len: 17; v_gene: TRBV14; CDR3nt: TGTGCCAGCAGCCAAGATCGACACAGGGCGCTTAACTATGGCTACACCTTC; CDR3aa: CASSQDRHRALNYGYTF
abundance: -; j_gene: TRBJ1-4; d_gene: -; len: 14; v_gene: TRBV4-1; CDR3nt: TGCGCCAGCAGCACGACAGGAACTAATGAAAAACTGTTTTTT; CDR3aa: CASSTTGTNEKLFF
abundance: -; j_gene: TRBJ1-2; d_gene: -; len: 13; v_gene: TRBV2; CDR3nt: TGTGCCAGCAGTGTTTCGGTGGGGGGTGGCTACACCTTC; CDR3aa: CASSVSVGGGYTF
abundance: few; j_gene: TRBJ2-4; d_gene: TRBD2; len: 14; v_gene: TRBV27; CDR3nt: TGTGCCAGCAGTTTCGGCGGGAGGGGGGACATTCAGTACTTC; CDR3aa: CASSFGGRGDIQYF
abundance: -; j_gene: TRBJ2-5; d_gene: -; len: 14; v_gene: TRBV7-9; CDR3nt: TGTGCCAGCAGCTTAGGAAGCCAGGGAGAGACCCAGTACTTC; CDR3aa: CASSLGSQGETQYF
abundance: -; j_gene: TRBJ1-1; d_gene: TRBD1; len: 15; v_gene: TRBV7-8; CDR3nt: TGTGCCAGCAGCTCCGAAGGACAGGGAGGAACTGAAGCTTTCTTT; CDR3aa: CASSSEGQGGTEAFF
abundance: -; j_gene: TRBJ1-6; d_gene: -; len: 11; v_gene: TRBV6-4; CDR3nt: TGTGCCAGCAGTCGACACTCACCCCTCCACTTT; CDR3aa: CASSRHSPLHF
abundance: -; j_gene: TRBJ1-3; d_gene: TRBD1; len: 16; v_gene: TRBV10-3; CDR3nt: TGTGCCACCGTAAAGGACAGGGGAAACTCTGGAAACACCATATATTTT; CDR3aa: CATVKDRGNSGNTIYF
abundance: -; j_gene: TRBJ1-5; d_gene: TRBD1; len: 15; v_gene: TRBV7-2; CDR3nt: TGTGCCAGCAGCGCTGACAGGGGGCGGAATCAGCCCCAGCATTTT; CDR3aa: CASSADRGRNQPQHF
abundance: -; j_gene: TRBJ1-1; d_gene: -; len: 14; v_gene: TRBV16; CDR3nt: TGTGCCAGCAGCCAATTCGGTGTGAACACTGAAGCTTTCTTT; CDR3aa: CASSQFGVNTEAFF
abundance: -; j_gene: TRBJ1-1; d_gene: -; len: 15; v_gene: TRBV27; CDR3nt: TGTGCCAGCAGTTTATCGACGGCCGTAGCCACTGAAGCTTTCTTT; CDR3aa: CASSLSTAVATEAFF
abundance: -; j_gene: TRBJ1-3; d_gene: -; len: 14; v_gene: TRBV7-9; CDR3nt: TGTGCCAGCAGCTCTACTGCCCGAGGAAACACCATATATTTT; CDR3aa: CASSSTARGNTIYF
abundance: -; j_gene: TRBJ2-3; d_gene: -; len: 13; v_gene: TRBV4-1; CDR3nt: TGCGCCAGCAGCCAACTGAGCACAGATACGCAGTATTTT; CDR3aa: CASSQLSTDTQYF
abundance: -; j_gene: TRBJ2-7; d_gene: TRBD1; len: 14; v_gene: TRBV19; CDR3nt: TGTGCCAGTAGTAGACAGGGACAGCCCTACGAGCAGTACTTC; CDR3aa: CASSRQGQPYEQYF
abundance: -; j_gene: TRBJ1-4; d_gene: -; len: 18; v_gene: TRBV9; CDR3nt: TGTGCCAGCAGCGTAGGCCCAGGACACCCCACAACTAATGAAAAACTGTTTTTT; CDR3aa: CASSVGPGHPTTNEKLFF
abundance: -; j_gene: TRBJ2-3; d_gene: -; len: 15; v_gene: TRBV11-2; CDR3nt: TGTGCCAGCAGCCCTGGGACTCCCCGGACAGATACGCAGTATTTT; CDR3aa: CASSPGTPRTDTQYF
abundance: -; j_gene: TRBJ2-7; d_gene: TRBD1; len: 17; v_gene: TRBV7-6; CDR3nt: TGTGCCAGCAGCTTAGAGGGGGGACAGGGGGCCCCCTACGAGCAGTACTTC; CDR3aa: CASSLEGGQGAPYEQYF
abundance: -; j_gene: TRBJ2-2; d_gene: -; len: 15; v_gene: TRBV30; CDR3nt: TGTGCCTGGAGCGTCGGAGGTTCTTACACCGGGGAGCTGTTTTTT; CDR3aa: CAWSVGGSYTGELFF
abundance: -; j_gene: TRBJ2-3; d_gene: TRBD2; len: 15; v_gene: TRBV29-1; CDR3nt: TGCAGCGCCCAACTAGCGGGGGCCCGGCGAGATACGCAGTATTTT; CDR3aa: CSAQLAGARRDTQYF
abundance: -; j_gene: TRBJ2-7; d_gene: TRBD2; len: 18; v_gene: TRBV27; CDR3nt: TGTGCCAGCAGTTTACGGGCTAGCGGGAGGGCCGGTCTCTACGAGCAGTACTTC; CDR3aa: CASSLRASGRAGLYEQYF
abundance: -; j_gene: TRBJ1-1; d_gene: -; len: 15; v_gene: TRBV18; CDR3nt: TGTGCCAGCTCCCCGGGTGGGGGCCAGAACACTGAAGCTTTCTTT; CDR3aa: CASSPGGGQNTEAFF
abundance: -; j_gene: TRBJ2-7; d_gene: -; len: 14; v_gene: TRBV20-1; CDR3nt: TGCAGTGCTAGTTTAGGGGGTACCACCTACGAGCAGTACTTC; CDR3aa: CSASLGGTTYEQYF
abundance: -; j_gene: TRBJ1-1; d_gene: -; len: 11; v_gene: TRBV20-1; CDR3nt: TGCAGTGCTATCAGGGATACTGAAGCTTTCTTT; CDR3aa: CSAIRDTEAFF
abundance: -; j_gene: TRBJ2-1; d_gene: -; len: 17; v_gene: TRBV4-1; CDR3nt: TGCGCCAGCAGCCTCCGGACTCTTCAGAGCTCCTACAATGAGCAGTTCTTC; CDR3aa: CASSLRTLQSSYNEQFF
abundance: -; j_gene: TRBJ2-1; d_gene: TRBD1; len: 14; v_gene: TRBV5-4; CDR3nt: TGTGCCAGCAGCTCCGGGACAGGGGACAATGAGCAGTTCTTC; CDR3aa: CASSSGTGDNEQFF
abundance: few; j_gene: TRBJ1-1; d_gene: TRBD1; len: 14; v_gene: TRBV15; CDR3nt: TGTGCCACCAGCGGCGGACAGGGGTGGACTGAAGCTTTCTTT; CDR3aa: CATSGGQGWTEAFF
abundance: -; j_gene: TRBJ1-1; d_gene: TRBD1; len: 13; v_gene: TRBV2; CDR3nt: TGTGCCAGCAGTCGGACAGGGGACTCTGAAGCTTTCTTT; CDR3aa: CASSRTGDSEAFF
abundance: many; j_gene: TRBJ1-2; d_gene: TRBD1; len: 14; v_gene: TRBV7-9; CDR3nt: TGTGCCAGCAGCCCTACCGGGACAGGGAATGGCTACACCTTC; CDR3aa: CASSPTGTGNGYTF
abundance: -; j_gene: TRBJ2-7; d_gene: TRBD1; len: 15; v_gene: TRBV6-1; CDR3nt: TGTGCCAGCAGTGAGGGGTCGGGGACAGTCTACGAGCAGTACTTC; CDR3aa: CASSEGSGTVYEQYF
abundance: -; j_gene: TRBJ2-7; d_gene: TRBD2; len: 17; v_gene: TRBV19; CDR3nt: TGTGCCAGTAGTAAGTTTCTCGGGTTGCGGGAGACCTACGAGCAGTACTTC; CDR3aa: CASSKFLGLRETYEQYF
abundance: -; j_gene: TRBJ2-1; d_gene: TRBD2; len: 16; v_gene: TRBV19; CDR3nt: TGTGCCAGTAGTATAGAGGGAGCTAGCGGGAGGAATGAGCAGTTCTTC; CDR3aa: CASSIEGASGRNEQFF
abundance: -; j_gene: TRBJ2-7; d_gene: TRBD1; len: 16; v_gene: TRBV6-5; CDR3nt: TGTGCCAGCAGTTACTCCGGGACAGGGTGGATCTACGAGCAGTACTTC; CDR3aa: CASSYSGTGWIYEQYF